This T cell receptor (beta chain) was captured in a study of blood T cell repertoires in COVID-19. As for the study in general: Some COVID-19 samples were acute and others convalescent; all came from the United States, Italy and Spain. T cells, B-cell-depleted T cells, or PBMCs supplied cDNA or gDNA.

This clone was picked up one time. Profiled with immunoSEQ multiplex PCR; TCRdb holds only in-frame clones, not every one. The data show roughly 90,000 clones, with around 90% seen just once and 2.7% held by the top ten. Germline-derived CDR1 and CDR2 are MDHEN and SYDVKM. The CDR3 is 11 residues long. V shed 5 bases, J shed 14 bases, and the junction held 6 bases outside the gene matches. The genes are TRBV28 and TRBJ2-3; the match to TRBD1 covers 8 bases. Input material: peripheral blood. This receptor was obtained from a man between 45 and 60 years old with COVID-19, enrolled during active disease. The CDR3 sequence is CASSLRTGLYF. CDR3 nucleotide sequence: TGTGCCAGCAGTCTACGGACAGGGCTGTATTTT.